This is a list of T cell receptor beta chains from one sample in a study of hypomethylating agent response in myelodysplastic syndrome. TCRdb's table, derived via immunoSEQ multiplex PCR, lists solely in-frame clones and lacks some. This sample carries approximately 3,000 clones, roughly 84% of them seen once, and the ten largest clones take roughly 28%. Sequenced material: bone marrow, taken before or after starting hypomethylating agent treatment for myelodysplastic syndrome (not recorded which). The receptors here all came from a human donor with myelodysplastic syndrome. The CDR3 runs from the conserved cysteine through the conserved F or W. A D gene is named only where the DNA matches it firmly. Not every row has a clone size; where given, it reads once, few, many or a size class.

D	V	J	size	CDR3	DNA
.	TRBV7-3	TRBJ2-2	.	CASSLLQGEGITGELFF	TGTGCCAGCAGCCTCCTCCAGGGGGAGGGGATCACCGGGGAGCTGTTTTTT
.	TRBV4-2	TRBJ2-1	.	CASSQGINEQFF	TGTGCCAGCAGCCAAGGAATCAATGAGCAGTTCTTC
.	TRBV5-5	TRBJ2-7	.	CASSLVAVYEQYF	TGTGCCAGCAGCTTGGTGGCTGTCTACGAGCAGTACTTC
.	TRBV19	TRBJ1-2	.	CASSIVGGPGGYTF	TGTGCCAGTAGTATAGTTGGGGGGCCGGGAGGCTACACCTTC
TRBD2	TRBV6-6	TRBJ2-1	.	CASSPGLADKFF	TGTGCCAGCAGTCCAGGACTAGCGGACAAGTTCTTC
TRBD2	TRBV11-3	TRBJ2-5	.	CASSPGGSGGIQETQYF	TGTGCCAGCAGCCCAGGGGGTAGCGGGGGGATTCAAGAGACCCAGTACTTC
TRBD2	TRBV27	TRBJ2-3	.	CASSPKFLGLAGQRDTQYF	TGTGCCAGCAGTCCCAAATTCCTCGGACTAGCGGGCCAAAGAGATACGCAGTATTTT
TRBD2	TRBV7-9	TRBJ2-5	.	CASSPTREGTQYF	TGTGCCAGCAGCCCAACCCGGGAGGGGACCCAGTACTTC
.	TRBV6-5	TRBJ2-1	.	CASSYPQGNEQFF	TGTGCCAGCAGTTATCCTCAGGGCAATGAGCAGTTCTTC
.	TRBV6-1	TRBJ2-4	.	CASSERGTSSDLAKNIQYF	TGTGCCAGCAGTGAAAGGGGGACATCGTCCGACCTAGCCAAAAACATTCAGTACTTC
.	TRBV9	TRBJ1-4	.	CASSVGPNLRGEKLFF	TGTGCCAGCAGCGTAGGGCCAAATCTACGGGGTGAAAAACTGTTTTTT
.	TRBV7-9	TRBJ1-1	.	CASSLARDGARAFF	TGTGCCAGCAGCTTAGCGAGGGACGGAGCTCGAGCTTTCTTT
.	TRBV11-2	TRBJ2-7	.	CASSLVAGEGEQYF	TGTGCCAGCAGCTTAGTGGCAGGGGAAGGCGAGCAGTACTTC
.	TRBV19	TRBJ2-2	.	CASSSYAGPANTGELFF	TGTGCCAGTAGTTCCTATGCAGGGCCCGCGAACACCGGGGAGCTGTTTTTT
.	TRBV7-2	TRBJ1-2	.	CASSLSPLEDYGYTF	TGTGCCAGCAGCTTAAGTCCCCTGGAGGACTATGGCTACACCTTC
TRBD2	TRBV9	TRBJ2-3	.	CASSVAGGEYISDTQYF	TGTGCCAGCAGCGTAGCTGGGGGGGAGTACATTTCAGATACGCAGTATTTT
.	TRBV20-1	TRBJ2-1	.	CSASPHNEQFF	TGCAGTGCTAGTCCCCACAATGAGCAGTTCTTC
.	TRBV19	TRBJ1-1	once	CASSPSMRLAATEAFF	TGTGCCAGTAGTCCATCCATGAGGTTGGCGGCCACTGAAGCTTTCTTT
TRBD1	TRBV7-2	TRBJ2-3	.	CASSITTGGIADTQYF	TGTGCCAGCAGCATCACGACAGGGGGGATTGCAGATACGCAGTATTTT
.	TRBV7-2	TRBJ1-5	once	CASSLQSAQPQHF	TGTGCCAGCAGCTTACAGTCGGCTCAGCCCCAGCATTTT
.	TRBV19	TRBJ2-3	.	CASSPRHGGTDTQYF	TGTGCCAGTAGTCCCCGACACGGGGGCACAGATACGCAGTATTTT
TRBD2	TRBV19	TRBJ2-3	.	CASSKGLAGGFTDTQYF	TGTGCCAGTAGTAAGGGACTAGCGGGGGGATTCACAGATACGCAGTATTTT
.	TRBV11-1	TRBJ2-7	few	CASSLREGSEQYF	TGTGCCAGCAGCTTAAGAGAGGGATCCGAGCAGTACTTC
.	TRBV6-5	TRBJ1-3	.	CASSYSRLSGNTIYF	TGTGCCAGCAGTTACTCGCGCCTCTCTGGAAACACCATATATTTT
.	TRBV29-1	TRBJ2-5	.	CSVAYETQYF	TGCAGCGTTGCGTACGAGACCCAGTACTTC
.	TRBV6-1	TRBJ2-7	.	CASSEVVGSINEQYF	TGTGCCAGCAGTGAAGTCGTGGGCAGTATCAACGAGCAGTACTTC
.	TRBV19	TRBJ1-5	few	CASITTGSGRPQHF	TGTGCCAGTATTACCACAGGGTCGGGAAGGCCCCAGCATTTT
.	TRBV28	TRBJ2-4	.	CATGTPWAKNIQYF	TGTGCCACCGGGACTCCCTGGGCCAAAAACATTCAGTACTTC
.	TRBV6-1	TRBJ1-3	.	CASSDRQNSGNTIYF	TGTGCCAGCAGTGATCGGCAGAACTCTGGAAACACCATATATTTT
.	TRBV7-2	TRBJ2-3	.	CASSSLGQSTDTQYF	TGTGCCAGCAGCTCACTTGGACAGAGCACAGATACGCAGTATTTT
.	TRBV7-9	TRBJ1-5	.	CASSLSRAGNQPQHF	TGTGCCAGCAGCTTGTCCAGGGCAGGCAATCAGCCCCAGCATTTT
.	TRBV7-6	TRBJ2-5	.	CASSSQETQYF	TGTGCCAGCAGCTCACAAGAGACCCAGTACTTC
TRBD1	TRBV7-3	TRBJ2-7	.	CASTGPGQLSYEQYF	TGTGCCAGCACCGGCCCGGGACAGCTCTCCTACGAGCAGTACTTC
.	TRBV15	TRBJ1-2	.	CATAPRDNYGYTF	TGTGCCACCGCCCCCCGGGACAACTATGGCTACACCTTC
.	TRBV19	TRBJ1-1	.	CASSQDSLNTEAFF	TGTGCCAGTAGTCAGGACAGCCTGAACACTGAAGCTTTCTTT
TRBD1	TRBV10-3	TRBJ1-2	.	CAISEQQGAQGYGYTF	TGTGCCATCAGTGAACAACAGGGGGCGCAGGGGTATGGCTACACCTTC